The entry below describes one T cell receptor (beta chain). Its target is unknown. This CDR3 contains 14 residues. V was pared by 2 bases and J by 2 bases, with 2 bases of the junction left unmatched. CDR1 and CDR2 (germline): ENHRY, SYGVKD. The data were obtained in a study of blood T cells in healthy people across ages. Study-wide results and limits: Per million T cells, the diversity of TCR beta decreased roughly linearly as age advanced. Whereas aged donors had fewer naive CD4+ cells, long-lived donors had more of them and higher diversity.

It was with a sample-barcoded 5' primer and a J-beta primer mix that a second PCR of about 6 to 12 cycles was run. A 12-random-nucleotide template-switch adaptor tagged each cDNA molecule. TCRdb itself ran the 5' RACE reads through MiXCR, one entry per CDR3 protein. The sample holds nearly 800,000 distinct CDR3 sequences, 20% to 25% seen once. PBMCs numbering at least 7 million were isolated per sample. These data were also filed under a second study, of T cells of mothers and their children.

The V call is TRBV10-3, the J call TRBJ2-5; 7 bases match TRBD2. Sequencing was performed on blood. This receptor was identified in a boy younger than 18 in good health. The CDR3 spells CAISEAGVQETQYF. DNA for the CDR3: TGTGCCATCAGTGAGGCGGGAGTACAAGAGACCCAGTACTTC.